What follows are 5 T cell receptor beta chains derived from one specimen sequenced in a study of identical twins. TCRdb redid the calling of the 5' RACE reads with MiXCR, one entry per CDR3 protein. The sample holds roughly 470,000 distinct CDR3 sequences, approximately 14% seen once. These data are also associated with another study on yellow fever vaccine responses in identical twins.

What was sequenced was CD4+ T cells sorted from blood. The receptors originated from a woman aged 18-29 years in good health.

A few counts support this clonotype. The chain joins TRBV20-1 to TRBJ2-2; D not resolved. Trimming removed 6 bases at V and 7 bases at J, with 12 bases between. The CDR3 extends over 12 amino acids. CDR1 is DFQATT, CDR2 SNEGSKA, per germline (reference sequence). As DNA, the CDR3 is TGCAGTGCGTCGGCAGACCGCGGGGAGCTGTTTTTT. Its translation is CSASADRGELFF.

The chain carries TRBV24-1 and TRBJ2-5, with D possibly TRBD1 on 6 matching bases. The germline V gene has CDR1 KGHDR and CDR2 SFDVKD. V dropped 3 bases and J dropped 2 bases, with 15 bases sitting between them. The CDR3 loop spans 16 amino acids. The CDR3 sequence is CATSDPGPGVQETQYF. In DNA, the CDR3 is TGTGCCACCAGTGATCCGGGCCCAGGGGTTCAAGAGACCCAGTACTTC.

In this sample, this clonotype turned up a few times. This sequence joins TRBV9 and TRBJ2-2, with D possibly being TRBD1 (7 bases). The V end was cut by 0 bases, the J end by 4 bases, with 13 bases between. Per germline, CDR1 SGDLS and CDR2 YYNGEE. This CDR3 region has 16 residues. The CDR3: CASSVGGGGATGELFF. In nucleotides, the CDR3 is TGTGCCAGCAGCGTAGGTGGAGGGGGCGCCACCGGGGAGCTGTTTTTT.

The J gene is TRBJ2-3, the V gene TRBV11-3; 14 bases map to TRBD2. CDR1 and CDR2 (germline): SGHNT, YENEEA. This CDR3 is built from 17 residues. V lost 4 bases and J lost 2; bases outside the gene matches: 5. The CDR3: CASSSRTSGGTTDTQYF. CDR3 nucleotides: TGTGCCAGCAGCTCCCGGACTAGCGGGGGGACCACAGATACGCAGTATTTT.

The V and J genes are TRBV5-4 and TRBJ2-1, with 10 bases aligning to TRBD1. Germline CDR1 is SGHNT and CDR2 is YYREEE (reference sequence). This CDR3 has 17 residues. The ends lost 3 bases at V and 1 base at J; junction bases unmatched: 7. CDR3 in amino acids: CASSSPRDRGSYNEQFF. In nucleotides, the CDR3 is TGTGCCAGCAGCTCCCCCCGGGACAGGGGATCCTACAATGAGCAGTTCTTC.